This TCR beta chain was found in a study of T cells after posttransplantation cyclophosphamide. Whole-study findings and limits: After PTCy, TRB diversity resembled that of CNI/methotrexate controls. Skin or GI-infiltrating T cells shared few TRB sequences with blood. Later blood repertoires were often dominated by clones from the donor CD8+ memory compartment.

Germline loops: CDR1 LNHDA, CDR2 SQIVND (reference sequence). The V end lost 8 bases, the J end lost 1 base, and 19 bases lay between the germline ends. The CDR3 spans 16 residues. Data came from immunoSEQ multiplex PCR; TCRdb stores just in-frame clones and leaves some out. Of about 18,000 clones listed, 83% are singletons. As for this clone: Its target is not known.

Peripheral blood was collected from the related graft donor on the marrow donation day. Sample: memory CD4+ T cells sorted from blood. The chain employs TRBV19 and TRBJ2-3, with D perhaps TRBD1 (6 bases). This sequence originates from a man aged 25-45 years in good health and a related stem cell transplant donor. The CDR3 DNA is TGTGCCAGTTCGCCAAAAAGGACAGAGGGCACAGATACGCAGTATTTT. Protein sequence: CASSPKRTEGTDTQYF.